This TCR beta chain was obtained from a study of cytotoxic CD8 clonotypes in ibrutinib-treated CLL. Across the study: Per sample, productive templates averaged around 250,000 and productive rearrangements averaged roughly 91,000.

Profiling relied on immunoSEQ multiplex PCR, and the TCRdb table lists in-frame clones only, not all of them. The sample has 43,000 or so clones; approximately 65% are singletons. CDR1 and CDR2 from the germline V gene are SGHRS and YFSETQ. V lost 6 bases and J lost 5; bases outside the gene matches: 8. CDR3 size: 14 residues. V usage is TRBV5-1 and J usage is TRBJ1-3, with 7 bases fitting TRBD1. The sequencing used PBMCs, collected after 24 months of ibrutinib treatment. This receptor was identified in a human donor with chronic lymphocytic leukemia. DNA for the CDR3: TGCGCCAGCACCCCAGACAGGGAAAGAAACACCATATATTTT. Protein product: CASTPDRERNTIYF.